This T cell receptor beta chain comes out of a study of blood T cells in healthy people across ages. Notes on the study in general: More naive CD4+ cells and higher diversity were found in long-lived than in aged donors. Any changes in expanded clonotypes were possibly confounded, as donor CMV status remained unknown.

A J-beta primer mix and a sample-barcoded 5' primer were used in a second PCR of about 6 to 12 cycles. The template-switch adaptor, which had 12 random nucleotides, put a tag on each cDNA molecule. One entry per CDR3 protein, called by TCRdb with MiXCR from the 5' RACE reads. Found here are hundreds of thousands of distinct CDR3 sequences, 25% to 30% of them singletons; the top ten hold roughly 28%. The CDR3 runs to 17 residues. V lost 4 bases and J lost 2; bases outside the gene matches: 6. Germline-derived CDR1 and CDR2 are LGHDT and YNNKEL (reference sequence). Details on this clonotype: Its antigen is unknown.

The source is a woman in her 70s in good health. The sequencing sample was made of blood. The V and J genes are TRBV3-1 and TRBJ2-3; 13 bases are shared with TRBD2. The CDR3, as DNA: TGTGCCAGCAGCCGCGGACTAGCGGGGGATCCCACAGATACGCAGTATTTT. Protein product: CASSRGLAGDPTDTQYF.